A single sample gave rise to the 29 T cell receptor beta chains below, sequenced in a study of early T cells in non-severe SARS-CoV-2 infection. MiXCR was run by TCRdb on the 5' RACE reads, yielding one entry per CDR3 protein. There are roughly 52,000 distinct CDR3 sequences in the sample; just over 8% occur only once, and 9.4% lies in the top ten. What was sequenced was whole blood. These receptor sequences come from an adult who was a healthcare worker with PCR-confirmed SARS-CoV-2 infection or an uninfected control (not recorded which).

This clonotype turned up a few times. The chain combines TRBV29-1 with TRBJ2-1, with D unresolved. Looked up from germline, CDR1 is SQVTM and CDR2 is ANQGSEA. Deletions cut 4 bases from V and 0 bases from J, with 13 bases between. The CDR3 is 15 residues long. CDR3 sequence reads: CSVVGQQSSYNEQFF. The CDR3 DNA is TGCAGCGTTGTGGGTCAACAGAGCTCCTACAATGAGCAGTTCTTC.

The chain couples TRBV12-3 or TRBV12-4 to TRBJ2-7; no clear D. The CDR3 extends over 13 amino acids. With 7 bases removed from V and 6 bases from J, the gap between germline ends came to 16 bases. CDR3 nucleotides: TGTGCCAGCACCCCGGAAGGGTATGGCGAGCAGTACTTC. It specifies CASTPEGYGEQYF.

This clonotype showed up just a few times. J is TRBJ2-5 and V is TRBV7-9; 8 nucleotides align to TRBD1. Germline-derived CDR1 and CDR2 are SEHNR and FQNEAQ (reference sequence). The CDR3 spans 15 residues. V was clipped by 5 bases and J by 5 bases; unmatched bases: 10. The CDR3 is CASSPRTGSRETQYF. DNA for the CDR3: TGTGCCAGCAGCCCCAGGACAGGGTCTAGGGAGACCCAGTACTTC.

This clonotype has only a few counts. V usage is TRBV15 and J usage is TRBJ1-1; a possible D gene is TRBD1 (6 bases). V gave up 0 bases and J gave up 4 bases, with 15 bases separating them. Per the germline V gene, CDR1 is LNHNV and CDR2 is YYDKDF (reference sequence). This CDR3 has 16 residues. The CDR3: CATSRDYPGARTEAFF. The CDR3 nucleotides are TGTGCCACCAGCAGAGATTACCCGGGGGCGCGCACTGAAGCTTTCTTT.

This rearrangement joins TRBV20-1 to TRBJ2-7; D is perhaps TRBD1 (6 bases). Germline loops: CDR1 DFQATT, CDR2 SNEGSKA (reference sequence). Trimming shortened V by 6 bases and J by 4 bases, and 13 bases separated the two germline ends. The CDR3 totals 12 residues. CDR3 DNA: TGCAGTGCCCAAGCTCAGGGGTACGAGCAGTACTTC. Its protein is CSAQAQGYEQYF.

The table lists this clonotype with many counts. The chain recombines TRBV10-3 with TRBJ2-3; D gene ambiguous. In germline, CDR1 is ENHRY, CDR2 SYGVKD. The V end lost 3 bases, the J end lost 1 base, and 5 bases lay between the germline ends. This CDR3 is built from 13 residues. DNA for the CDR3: TGTGCCATCAGTGAAAGGGGCACAGATACGCAGTATTTT. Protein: CAISERGTDTQYF.

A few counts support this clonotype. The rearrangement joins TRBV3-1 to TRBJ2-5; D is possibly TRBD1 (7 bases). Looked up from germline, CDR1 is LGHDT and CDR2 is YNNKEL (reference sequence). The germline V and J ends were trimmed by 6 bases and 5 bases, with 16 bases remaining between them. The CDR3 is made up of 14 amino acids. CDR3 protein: CASRRQGGEETQYF. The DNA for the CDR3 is TGTGCCAGCAGGCGACAGGGAGGAGAGGAGACCCAGTACTTC.

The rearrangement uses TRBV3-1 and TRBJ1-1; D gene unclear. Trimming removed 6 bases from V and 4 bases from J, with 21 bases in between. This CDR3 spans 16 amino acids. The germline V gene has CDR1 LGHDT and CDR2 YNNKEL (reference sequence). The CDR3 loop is CASSRERKPLATEAFF. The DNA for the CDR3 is TGTGCCAGCAGTCGGGAACGTAAACCCCTGGCCACTGAAGCTTTCTTT.

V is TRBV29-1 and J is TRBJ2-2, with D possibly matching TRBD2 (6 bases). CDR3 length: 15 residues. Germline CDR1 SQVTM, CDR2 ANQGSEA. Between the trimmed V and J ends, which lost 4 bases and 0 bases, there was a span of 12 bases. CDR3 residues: CSVGMAGPNTGELFF. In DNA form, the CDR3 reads TGCAGCGTTGGCATGGCGGGACCGAACACCGGGGAGCTGTTTTTT.

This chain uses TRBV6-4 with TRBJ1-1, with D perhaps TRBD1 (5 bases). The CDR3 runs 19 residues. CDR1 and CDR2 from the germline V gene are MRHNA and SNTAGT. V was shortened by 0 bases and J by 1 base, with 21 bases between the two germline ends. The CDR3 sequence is CASSDSTEQGPVENTEAFF. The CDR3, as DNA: TGTGCCAGCAGTGACTCGACTGAGCAGGGCCCGGTCGAGAACACTGAAGCTTTCTTT.

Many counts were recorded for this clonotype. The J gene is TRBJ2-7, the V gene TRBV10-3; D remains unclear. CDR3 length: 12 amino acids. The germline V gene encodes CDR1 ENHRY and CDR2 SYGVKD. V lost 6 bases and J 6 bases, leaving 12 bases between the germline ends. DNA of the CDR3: TGTGCCATCAGCCCCGCTGAACGCGAGCAGTACTTC. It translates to CAISPAEREQYF.

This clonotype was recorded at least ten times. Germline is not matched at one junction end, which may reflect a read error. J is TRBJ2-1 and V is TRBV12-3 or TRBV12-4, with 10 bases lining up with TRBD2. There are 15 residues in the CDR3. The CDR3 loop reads CASSLAGVRDNEQFF. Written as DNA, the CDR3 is TGTGCCAGCAGTCTAGCGGGAGTACGAGACAATGAGCAGTTCTTC.

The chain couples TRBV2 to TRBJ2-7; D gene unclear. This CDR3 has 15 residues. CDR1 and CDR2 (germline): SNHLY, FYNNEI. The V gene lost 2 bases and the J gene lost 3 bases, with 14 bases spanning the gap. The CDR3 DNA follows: TGTGCCAGCAGTGAACCTCAGAGCGCGGACTACGAGCAGTACTTC. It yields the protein CASSEPQSADYEQYF.

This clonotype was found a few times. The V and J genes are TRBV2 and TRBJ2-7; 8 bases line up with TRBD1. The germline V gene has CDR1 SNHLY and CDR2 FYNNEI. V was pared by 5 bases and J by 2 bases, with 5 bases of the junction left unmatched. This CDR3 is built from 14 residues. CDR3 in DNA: TGTGCCAGCAGTTTAGACAGGGGACCCTACGAGCAGTACTTC. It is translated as CASSLDRGPYEQYF.

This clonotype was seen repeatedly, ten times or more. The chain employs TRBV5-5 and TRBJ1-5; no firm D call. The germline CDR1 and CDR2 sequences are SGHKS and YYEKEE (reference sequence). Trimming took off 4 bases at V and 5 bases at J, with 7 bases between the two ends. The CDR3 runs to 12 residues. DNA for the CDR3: TGTGCCAGCAGCACGGCGGATCAGCCCCAGCATTTT. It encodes CASSTADQPQHF.

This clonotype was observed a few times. CDR3 sequence (DNA): TGTGCCAGCAGCCCCCTAGCGGGAGTTGGCACAGATACGCAGTATTTT. Translation: CASSPLAGVGTDTQYF. The V call is TRBV7-6, the J call TRBJ2-3; 10 positions match TRBD2. Germline V CDR1 and CDR2: SGHVS, FNYEAQ. Losses at the gene ends were 5 bases for V and 1 base for J; bases not matched to a gene: 6. This CDR3 has 16 residues.

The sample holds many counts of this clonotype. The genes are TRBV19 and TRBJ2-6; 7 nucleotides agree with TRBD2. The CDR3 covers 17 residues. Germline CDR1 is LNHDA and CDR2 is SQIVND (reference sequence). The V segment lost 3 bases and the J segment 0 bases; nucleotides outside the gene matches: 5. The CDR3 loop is CASSIGGTFSGANVLTF. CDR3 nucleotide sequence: TGTGCCAGTAGTATCGGGGGGACGTTCTCTGGGGCCAACGTCCTGACTTTC.

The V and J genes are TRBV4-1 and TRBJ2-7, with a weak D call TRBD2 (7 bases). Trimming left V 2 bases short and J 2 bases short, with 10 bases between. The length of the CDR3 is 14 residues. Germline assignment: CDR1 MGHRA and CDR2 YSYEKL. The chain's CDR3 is CASSQRGGAYEQYF. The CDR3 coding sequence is TGCGCCAGCAGCCAAAGGGGGGGAGCCTACGAGCAGTACTTC.

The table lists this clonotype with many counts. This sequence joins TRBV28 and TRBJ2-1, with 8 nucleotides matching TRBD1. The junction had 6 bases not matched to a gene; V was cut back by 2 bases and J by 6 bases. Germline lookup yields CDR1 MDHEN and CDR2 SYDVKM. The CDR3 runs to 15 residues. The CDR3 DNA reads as TGTGCCAGCAGTTTAAGACAGGGGTCCGCCAATGAGCAGTTCTTC. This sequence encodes CASSLRQGSANEQFF. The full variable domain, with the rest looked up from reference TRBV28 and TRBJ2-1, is DVKVTQSSRYLVKRTGEKVFLECVQDMDHENMFWYRQDPGLGLRLIYFSYDVKMKEKGDIPEGYSVSREKKERFSLILESASTNQTSMYLCASSLRQGSANEQFFGPGTRLTVL.

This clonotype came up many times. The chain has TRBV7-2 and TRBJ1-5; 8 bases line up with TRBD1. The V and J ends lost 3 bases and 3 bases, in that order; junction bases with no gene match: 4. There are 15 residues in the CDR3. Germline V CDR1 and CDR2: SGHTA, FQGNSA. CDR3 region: CASSFDRGINQPQHF. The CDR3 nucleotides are TGTGCCAGCAGCTTCGACAGGGGCATCAATCAGCCCCAGCATTTT.

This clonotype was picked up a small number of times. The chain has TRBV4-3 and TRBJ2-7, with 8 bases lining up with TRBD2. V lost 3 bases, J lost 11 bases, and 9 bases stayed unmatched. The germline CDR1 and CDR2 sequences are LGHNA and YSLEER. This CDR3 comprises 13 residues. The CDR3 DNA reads TGCGCCAGCAGCCAGGCAGCGGGGGCAGTGGAGTACTTC. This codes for CASSQAAGAVEYF.

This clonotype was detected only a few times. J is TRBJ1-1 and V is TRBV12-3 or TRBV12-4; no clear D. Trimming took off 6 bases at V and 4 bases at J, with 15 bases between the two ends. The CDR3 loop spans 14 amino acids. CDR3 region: CASSSVRLGTEAFF. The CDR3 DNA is TGTGCCAGCAGCTCTGTCCGTCTTGGCACTGAAGCTTTCTTT.

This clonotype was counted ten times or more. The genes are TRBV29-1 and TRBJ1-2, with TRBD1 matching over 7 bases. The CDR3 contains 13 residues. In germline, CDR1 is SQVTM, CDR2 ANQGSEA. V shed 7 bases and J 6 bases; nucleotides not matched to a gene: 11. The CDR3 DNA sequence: TGCAGCGGCCGGGACAGTACGGGGGATGGCTACACCTTC. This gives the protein CSGRDSTGDGYTF. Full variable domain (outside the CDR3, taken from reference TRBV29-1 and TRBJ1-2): SAVISQKPSRDICQRGTSLTIQCQVDSQVTMMFWYRQQPGQSLTLIATANQGSEATYESGFVIDKFPISRPNLTFSTLTVSNMSPEDSSIYLCSGRDSTGDGYTFGSGTRLTVV.

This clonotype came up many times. The CDR3 is CASSDATGGSYGYTF. The CDR3 region has the DNA TGTGCCAGCAGTGACGCGACAGGGGGCAGCTATGGCTACACCTTC. The chain combines TRBV6-1 with TRBJ1-2; the match to TRBD1 covers 10 bases. The length of the CDR3 is 15 residues. Unmatched junction bases numbered 5, after V lost 3 bases and J lost 4 bases. Per germline, CDR1 MNHNS and CDR2 SASEGT.

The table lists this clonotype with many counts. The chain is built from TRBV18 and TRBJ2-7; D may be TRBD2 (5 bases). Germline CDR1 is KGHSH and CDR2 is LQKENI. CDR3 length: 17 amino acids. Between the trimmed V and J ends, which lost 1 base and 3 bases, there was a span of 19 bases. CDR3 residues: CASSPLNGGGHNYEQYF. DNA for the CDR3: TGTGCCAGCTCACCACTGAACGGAGGTGGGCACAACTACGAGCAGTACTTC.

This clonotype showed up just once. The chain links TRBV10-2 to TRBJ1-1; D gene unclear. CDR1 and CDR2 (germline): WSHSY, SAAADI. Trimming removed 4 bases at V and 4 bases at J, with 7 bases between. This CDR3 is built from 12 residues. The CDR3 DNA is TGCGCCAGCAGTGTAATAAGCACTGAAGCTTTCTTT. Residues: CASSVISTEAFF.

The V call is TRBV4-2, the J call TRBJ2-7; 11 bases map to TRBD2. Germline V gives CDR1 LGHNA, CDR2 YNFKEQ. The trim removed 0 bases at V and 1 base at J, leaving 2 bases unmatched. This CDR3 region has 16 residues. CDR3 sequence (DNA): TGTGCCAGCAGCCAAGAAGGGACTAGCGGTTCCTACGAGCAGTACTTC. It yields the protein CASSQEGTSGSYEQYF.

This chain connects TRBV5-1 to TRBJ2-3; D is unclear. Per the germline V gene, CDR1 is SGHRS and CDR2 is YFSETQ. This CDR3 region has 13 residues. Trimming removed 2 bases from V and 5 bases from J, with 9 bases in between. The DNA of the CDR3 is TGCGCCAGCAGCTTCAGACAACTAGATACGCAGTATTTT. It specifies CASSFRQLDTQYF. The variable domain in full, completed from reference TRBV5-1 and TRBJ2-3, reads KAGVTQTPRYLIKTRGQQVTLSCSPISGHRSVSWYQQTPGQGLQFLFEYFSETQRNKGNFPGRFSGRQFSNSRSEMNVSTLELGDSALYLCASSFRQLDTQYFGPGTRLTVL.

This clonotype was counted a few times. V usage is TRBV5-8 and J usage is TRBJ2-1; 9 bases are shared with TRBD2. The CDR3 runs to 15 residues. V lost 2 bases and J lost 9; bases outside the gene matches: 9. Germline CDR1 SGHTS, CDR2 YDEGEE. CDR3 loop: CASSFGGRASGEQFF. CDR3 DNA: TGTGCCAGCAGCTTCGGCGGGAGGGCGTCAGGTGAGCAGTTCTTC.